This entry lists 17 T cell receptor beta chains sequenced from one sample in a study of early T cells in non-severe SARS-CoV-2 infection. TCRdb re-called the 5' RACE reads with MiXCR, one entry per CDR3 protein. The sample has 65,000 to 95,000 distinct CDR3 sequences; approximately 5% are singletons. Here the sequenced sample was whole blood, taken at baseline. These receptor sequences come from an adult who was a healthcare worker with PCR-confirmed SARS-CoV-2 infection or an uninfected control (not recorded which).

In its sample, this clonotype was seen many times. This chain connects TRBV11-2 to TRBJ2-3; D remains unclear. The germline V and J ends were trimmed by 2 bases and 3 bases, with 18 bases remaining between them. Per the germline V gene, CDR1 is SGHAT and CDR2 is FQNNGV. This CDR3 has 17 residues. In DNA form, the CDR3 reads TGTGCCAGCAGCTTATACTATTGGTCGTCGACGACAGATACGCAGTATTTT. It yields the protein CASSLYYWSSTTDTQYF.

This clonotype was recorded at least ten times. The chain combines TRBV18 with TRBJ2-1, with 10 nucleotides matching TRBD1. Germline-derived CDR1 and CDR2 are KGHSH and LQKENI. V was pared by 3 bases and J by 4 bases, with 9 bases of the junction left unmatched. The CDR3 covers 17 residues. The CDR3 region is CASSPRIPGQGYNEQFF. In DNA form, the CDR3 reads TGTGCCAGCTCACCGCGTATCCCGGGACAGGGGTACAATGAGCAGTTCTTC.

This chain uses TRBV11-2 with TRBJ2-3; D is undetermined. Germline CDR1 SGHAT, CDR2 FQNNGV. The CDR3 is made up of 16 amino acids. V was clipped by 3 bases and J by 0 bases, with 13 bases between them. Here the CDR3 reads CASSLHGYSSTDTQYF. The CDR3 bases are TGTGCCAGCAGCTTGCATGGGTACTCTAGCACAGATACGCAGTATTTT.

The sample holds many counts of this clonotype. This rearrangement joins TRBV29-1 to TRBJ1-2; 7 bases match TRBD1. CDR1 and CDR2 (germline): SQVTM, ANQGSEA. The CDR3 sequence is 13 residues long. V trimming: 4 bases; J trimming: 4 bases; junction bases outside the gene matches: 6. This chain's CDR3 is CSVGQGPTYGYTF. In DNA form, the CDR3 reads TGCAGCGTTGGACAGGGACCAACCTATGGCTACACCTTC.

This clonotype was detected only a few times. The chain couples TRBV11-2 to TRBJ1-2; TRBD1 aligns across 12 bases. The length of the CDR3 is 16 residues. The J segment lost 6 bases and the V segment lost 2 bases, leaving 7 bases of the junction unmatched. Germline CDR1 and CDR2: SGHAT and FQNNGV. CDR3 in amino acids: CASSLRGTGGTDGYTF. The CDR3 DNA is TGTGCCAGCAGCTTACGGGGGACAGGGGGCACGGATGGCTACACCTTC.

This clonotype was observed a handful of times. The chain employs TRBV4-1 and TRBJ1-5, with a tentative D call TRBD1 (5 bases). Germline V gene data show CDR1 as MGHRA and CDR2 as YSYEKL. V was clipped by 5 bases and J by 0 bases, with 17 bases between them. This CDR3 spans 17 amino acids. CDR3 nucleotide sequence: TGCGCCAGCAGCATAAGGGACCGTCGATATAGCAATCAGCCCCAGCATTTT. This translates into CASSIRDRRYSNQPQHF.

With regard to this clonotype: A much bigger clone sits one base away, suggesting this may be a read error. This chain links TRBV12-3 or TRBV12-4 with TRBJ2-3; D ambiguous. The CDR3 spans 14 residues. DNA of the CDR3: TGTGCCAGGAGTTTCTCGCGGAGCACAGATACGCAGTATTTT. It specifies CARSFSRSTDTQYF.

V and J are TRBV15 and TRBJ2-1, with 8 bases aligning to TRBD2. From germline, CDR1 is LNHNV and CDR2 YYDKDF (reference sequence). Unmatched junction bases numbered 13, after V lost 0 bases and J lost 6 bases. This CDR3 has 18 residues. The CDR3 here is CATSRDTLGSGKGNEQFF. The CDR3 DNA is TGTGCCACCAGCAGAGATACCCTTGGTAGCGGGAAGGGCAATGAGCAGTTCTTC.

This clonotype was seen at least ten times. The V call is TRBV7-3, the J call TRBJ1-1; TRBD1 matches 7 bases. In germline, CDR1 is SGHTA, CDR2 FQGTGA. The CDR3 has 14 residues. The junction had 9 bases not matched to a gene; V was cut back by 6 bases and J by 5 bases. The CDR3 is CASSRFDRDTEAFF. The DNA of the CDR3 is TGTGCCAGCAGTCGATTCGACAGGGATACTGAAGCTTTCTTT.

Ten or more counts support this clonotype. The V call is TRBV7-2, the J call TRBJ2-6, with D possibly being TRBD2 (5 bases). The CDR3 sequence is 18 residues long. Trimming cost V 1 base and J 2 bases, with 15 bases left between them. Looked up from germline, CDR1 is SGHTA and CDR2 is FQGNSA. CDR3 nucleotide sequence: TGTGCCAGCAGCTTAGTCTCGGGGATCGGCGCTGGGGCCAACGTCCTGACTTTC. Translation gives CASSLVSGIGAGANVLTF.

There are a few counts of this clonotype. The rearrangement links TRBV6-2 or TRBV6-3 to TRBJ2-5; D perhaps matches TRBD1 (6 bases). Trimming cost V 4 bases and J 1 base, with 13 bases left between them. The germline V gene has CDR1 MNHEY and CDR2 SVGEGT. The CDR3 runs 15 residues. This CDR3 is CASSSGGQIQETQYF. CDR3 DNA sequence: TGTGCCAGCAGTTCCGGTGGACAGATCCAAGAGACCCAGTACTTC.

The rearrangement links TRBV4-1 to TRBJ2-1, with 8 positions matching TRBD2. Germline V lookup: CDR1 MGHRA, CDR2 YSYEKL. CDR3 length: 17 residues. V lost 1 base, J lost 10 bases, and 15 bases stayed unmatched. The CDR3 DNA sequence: TGCGCCAGCAGCCAAGCACGCGGGAGGCAACCGAGTAACGAGCAGTTCTTC. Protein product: CASSQARGRQPSNEQFF.

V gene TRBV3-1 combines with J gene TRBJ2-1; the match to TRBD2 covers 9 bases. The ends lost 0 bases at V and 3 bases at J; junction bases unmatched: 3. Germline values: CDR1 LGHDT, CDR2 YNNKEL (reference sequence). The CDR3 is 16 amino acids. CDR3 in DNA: TGTGCCAGCAGCCAAGAATGGCGGGAGGGCTACAATGAGCAGTTCTTC. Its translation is CASSQEWREGYNEQFF.

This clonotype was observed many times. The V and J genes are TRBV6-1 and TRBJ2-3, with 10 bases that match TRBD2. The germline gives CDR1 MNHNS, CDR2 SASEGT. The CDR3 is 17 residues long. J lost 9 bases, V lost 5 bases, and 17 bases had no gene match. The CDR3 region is CASSFLHGLADPSTQYF. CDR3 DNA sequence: TGTGCCAGCAGTTTTTTACACGGACTAGCGGACCCTTCCACGCAGTATTTT.

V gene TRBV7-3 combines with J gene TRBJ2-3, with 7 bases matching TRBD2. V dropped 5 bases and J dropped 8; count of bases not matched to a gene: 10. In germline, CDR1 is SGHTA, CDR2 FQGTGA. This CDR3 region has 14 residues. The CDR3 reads CASSPGLDRGTQYF. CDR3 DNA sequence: TGTGCCAGCAGCCCCGGACTAGATCGTGGTACGCAGTATTTT.

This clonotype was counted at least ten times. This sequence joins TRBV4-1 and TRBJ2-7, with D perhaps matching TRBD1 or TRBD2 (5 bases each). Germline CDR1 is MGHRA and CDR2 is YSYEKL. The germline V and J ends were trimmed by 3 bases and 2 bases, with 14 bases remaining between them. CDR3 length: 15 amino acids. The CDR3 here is CASSQDPGRTYEQYF. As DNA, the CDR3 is TGCGCCAGCAGCCAGGATCCGGGACGAACCTACGAGCAGTACTTC.

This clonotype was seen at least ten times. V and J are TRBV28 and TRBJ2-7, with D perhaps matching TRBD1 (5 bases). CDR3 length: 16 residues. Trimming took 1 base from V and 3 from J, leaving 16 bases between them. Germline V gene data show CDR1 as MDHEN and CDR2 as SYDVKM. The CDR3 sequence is CASSLSDSPAGYEQYF. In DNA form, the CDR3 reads TGTGCCAGCAGTTTATCTGACAGCCCGGCTGGCTACGAGCAGTACTTC.